This is a list of T cell receptor beta chains from one sample in a study of blood T cells in healthy people across ages. TCRdb passed the 5' RACE reads through MiXCR, listing each CDR3 protein once. The data hold 600,000 to 1,000,000 distinct CDR3 sequences, with roughly 25% observed a single time. The data were also submitted as part of a second study, on T cells of mothers and their children.

Sample: blood. All receptors come from a boy between 10 and 17 years old in good health. Both conserved end residues are part of each CDR3. Fields, in order: clone size, V gene, D gene, J gene, CDR3 DNA, CDR3 protein. D genes are given only for firm matches. Clone size is shown for a subset of rows, as once, few, many or a class of expanded clone.

-	TRBV20-1	TRBD1	TRBJ2-2	TGCAGTGCTAGAGAGGGACAGCTGAACACCGGGGAGCTGTTTTTT	CSAREGQLNTGELFF
-	TRBV29-1	-	TRBJ1-2	TGCAGCGTTGGGATGGGGGGGGACAACTATGGCTACACCTTC	CSVGMGGDNYGYTF
few	TRBV5-1	-	TRBJ2-2	TGCGCCAGCAGCCCGGGCGTGACACGGAACACCGGGGAGCTGTTTTTT	CASSPGVTRNTGELFF
many	TRBV12-3/TRBV12-4	-	TRBJ1-5	TGTGCCAGCTCACCACAGGGCAATCAGCCCCAGCATTTT	CASSPQGNQPQHF
-	TRBV4-3	TRBD2	TRBJ2-3	TGCGCCAGCAGCCAAGAAGCTAGCGGGAGAGATACGCAGTATTTT	CASSQEASGRDTQYF
-	TRBV12-3/TRBV12-4	-	TRBJ1-5	TGTGCCAGCAGTTTAAACAGGGACAATCAGCCCCAGCATTTT	CASSLNRDNQPQHF
many	TRBV7-2	-	TRBJ2-2	TGTGCCAGCAGCTTAAGAATGTATCCGAACACCGGGGAGCTGTTTTTT	CASSLRMYPNTGELFF
-	TRBV29-1	-	TRBJ2-5	TGCAGCGTTGAGGACCTCCAAGAGGAGACCCAGTACTTC	CSVEDLQEETQYF
-	TRBV7-9	-	TRBJ2-3	TGTGCCAGCCTCGCGGGAAGCACAGATACGCAGTATTTT	CASLAGSTDTQYF
-	TRBV7-8	TRBD1	TRBJ2-2	TGTGCCAGCAGCTTAGTGGGACAGGGGGCTGGCGGGGAGCTGTTTTTT	CASSLVGQGAGGELFF
-	TRBV9	TRBD1	TRBJ2-2	TGTGCCAGCAGCGAGGAGGTACAGGGGGCCAAGAACACCGGGGAGCTGTTTTTT	CASSEEVQGAKNTGELFF
-	TRBV7-9	TRBD2	TRBJ2-7	TGTGCCAGCAGCCCAACGGGACTAGCGGGGAGCTACGAGCAGTACTTC	CASSPTGLAGSYEQYF
-	TRBV9	TRBD1	TRBJ2-7	TGTGCCAGCAACAGGGACAGGGCGGACGAGCAGTACTTC	CASNRDRADEQYF
few	TRBV28	-	TRBJ2-7	TGTGCCAGCAGCTCCGACAGGATGACACGCCACCCTTACGAGCAGTACTTC	CASSSDRMTRHPYEQYF
few	TRBV28	-	TRBJ1-2	TGTGCCAGCGGCGGTCTTGGGGATTCCTATGGCTACACCTTC	CASGGLGDSYGYTF
-	TRBV7-2	-	TRBJ1-4	TGTGCCAGCAGCTTAGTTTCTACTAATGAAAAACTGTTTTTT	CASSLVSTNEKLFF
few	TRBV12-3/TRBV12-4	-	TRBJ2-7	TGTGCCAGCAGTTCACTAGTCAGCGAGCAGTACTTC	CASSSLVSEQYF
-	TRBV7-9	TRBD2	TRBJ2-1	TGTGCCAGCAGCTCCATAGCGGGAACCAATGAAGGGCAGTTCTTC	CASSSIAGTNEGQFF
few	TRBV7-2	-	TRBJ2-4	TGTGCCAGCAGCCCTCAGGGAAAAGCCAAAAACATTCAGTACTTC	CASSPQGKAKNIQYF
many	TRBV7-2	-	TRBJ2-7	TGTGCCAGCAGCCCCCCCGGGACCGAGCAGTACTTC	CASSPPGTEQYF
few	TRBV7-2	TRBD2	TRBJ2-6	TGTGCCGGTGGACTAGCGGGAGTCTCTGGGGCCAACGTCCTGACTTTC	CAGGLAGVSGANVLTF
-	TRBV19	-	TRBJ1-1	TGTGCCAGTAGTACCCCGCGTCGGCCCCTCGGCACTGAAGCTTTCTTT	CASSTPRRPLGTEAFF
few	TRBV20-1	TRBD2	TRBJ2-4	TGCAGTGCTATGCCCGGGACTATCGAAAACATTCAGTACTTC	CSAMPGTIENIQYF
-	TRBV15	-	TRBJ1-1	TGTGCCACCAGCAGAGAGGGGCCCTCGAGACGCGGACCTCAAATCACTGAAGCTTTCTTT	CATSREGPSRRGPQITEAFF
-	TRBV4-2	TRBD1	TRBJ1-3	TGTGCCAGCAGCCCCCGGGACAGCGGGAGAGGAAACACCATATATTTT	CASSPRDSGRGNTIYF
-	TRBV28	-	TRBJ1-5	TGTGCCAGCAGTTGGAGCAATCAGCCCCAGCATTTT	CASSWSNQPQHF
few	TRBV6-5	TRBD1	TRBJ2-5	TGTGCCAGCAGTTACCTGGACAGGCAGGGCGAGACCCAGTACTTC	CASSYLDRQGETQYF